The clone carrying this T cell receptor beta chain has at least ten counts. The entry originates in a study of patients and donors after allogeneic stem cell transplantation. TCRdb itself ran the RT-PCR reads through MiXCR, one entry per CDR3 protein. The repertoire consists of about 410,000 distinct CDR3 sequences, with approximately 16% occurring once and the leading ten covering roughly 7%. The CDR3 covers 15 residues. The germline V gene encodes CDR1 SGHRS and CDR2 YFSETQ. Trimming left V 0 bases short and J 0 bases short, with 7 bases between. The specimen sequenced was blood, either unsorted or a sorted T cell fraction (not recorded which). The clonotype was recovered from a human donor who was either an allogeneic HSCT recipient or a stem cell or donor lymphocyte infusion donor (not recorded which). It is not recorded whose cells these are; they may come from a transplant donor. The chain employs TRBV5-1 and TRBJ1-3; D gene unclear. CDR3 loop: CASSLEGTSGNTIYF. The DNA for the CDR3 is TGCGCCAGCAGCTTGGAAGGAACCTCTGGAAACACCATATATTTT.